Below are 25 T cell receptor beta chains sequenced from a single sample in a study of B cell selection in AIRE deficiency. Libraries were prepared by immunoSEQ multiplex PCR; TCRdb keeps only in-frame clonotypes and omits some of them. The table lists about 26,000 clones, roughly 90% of them singletons. Regulatory T cells were sorted as CD4+CD25hiCD127low/negative. Sequencing was performed on CD4+CD25+ Tregs sorted from PBMCs. These receptors came from a human donor in good health.

This chain uses TRBV7-2 with TRBJ1-2; D call uncertain. Germline CDR1 is SGHTA and CDR2 is FQGNSA. The CDR3 covers 14 residues. The V and J ends lost 1 base and 4 bases respectively, with 10 bases between them. The CDR3 reads CASSLVSPIYGYTF. Written as DNA, the CDR3 is TGTGCCAGCAGCTTAGTTTCGCCAATCTATGGCTACACCTTC.

This chain uses TRBV5-4 with TRBJ2-7; 8 positions agree with TRBD1. Trimming at V came to 5 bases and at J to 0 bases, leaving 4 bases not matched to a gene. Germline loops: CDR1 SGHNT, CDR2 YYREEE (reference sequence). The CDR3 sequence is 14 residues long. The DNA of the CDR3 is TGTGCCAGCAGGTTCGACAGGGGCTCCTACGAGCAGTACTTC. It is translated as CASRFDRGSYEQYF.

This clone ranks as medium-sized. The rearrangement links TRBV5-6 to TRBJ2-7; D remains ambiguous. With 4 bases removed from V and 2 bases from J, the gap between germline ends came to 19 bases. In germline, CDR1 is SGHDT, CDR2 YYEEEE. The CDR3 is made up of 16 amino acids. The CDR3 sequence: CASSEDRLKGTYEQYF. DNA of the CDR3: TGTGCCAGCAGCGAGGACCGTCTCAAGGGCACCTACGAGCAGTACTTC.

The chain recombines TRBV6-5 with TRBJ1-2, with D possibly matching TRBD1 (5 bases). The V end was cut by 6 bases, the J end by 4 bases, with 12 bases between. The CDR3 is 13 residues long. From germline, CDR1 is MNHEY and CDR2 SVGAGI. CDR3 in DNA: TGTGCCAGCAGAGGTGGGACTCTCTATGGCTACACCTTC. Encoded protein: CASRGGTLYGYTF.

This sequence joins TRBV5-4 and TRBJ1-2, with TRBD1 identical over 7 bases. CDR1 and CDR2 from the germline V gene are SGHNT and YYREEE (reference sequence). This CDR3 region has 15 residues. V lost 4 bases, J lost 5 bases, and 11 bases stayed unmatched. The CDR3 DNA reads as TGTGCCAGCAGCGCCGGGACAGCCCTTTTTTATGGCTACACCTTC. It codes for CASSAGTALFYGYTF.

The V call is TRBV7-8, the J call TRBJ1-1; D is possibly TRBD1 (5 bases). CDR1 and CDR2 (germline): SGHVS, FQNEAQ. Trimming removed 5 bases from V and 7 bases from J, with 11 bases in between. The length of the CDR3 is 12 residues. The CDR3 here is CASSPRGIEAFF. In nucleotides, the CDR3 is TGTGCCAGCAGCCCCCGGGGGATTGAAGCTTTCTTT.

The V and J genes are TRBV18 and TRBJ2-5, with D possibly matching TRBD1 (6 bases). The CDR3 loop spans 14 amino acids. The V and J ends lost 0 bases and 3 bases respectively, with 8 bases between them. Looked up from germline, CDR1 is KGHSH and CDR2 is LQKENI. The CDR3, as DNA: TGTGCCAGCTCACCACCCGGGACAAAAGAGACCCAGTACTTC. Protein product: CASSPPGTKETQYF.

The V gene is TRBV19, the J gene TRBJ1-5; no clear D gene. V was pared by 6 bases and J by 9 bases, with 15 bases between. Germline V gene lookup returns CDR1 LNHDA and CDR2 SQIVND (reference sequence). This CDR3 contains 13 residues. The CDR3 is CASRPDGSGPQHF. CDR3 nucleotide sequence: TGTGCCAGTAGGCCGGACGGTTCGGGGCCCCAGCATTTT.

As concerns this clone: The sample carries other DNA sequences with the same CDR3. J is TRBJ2-3 and V is TRBV9; TRBD1 agrees at 7 bases. Germline CDR1 and CDR2: SGDLS and YYNGEE. This CDR3 has 13 residues. J lost 4 bases, V lost 4 bases, and 3 bases had no gene match. The chain's CDR3 is CASSPGGADTQYF. The CDR3 nucleotides read TGTGCCAGCAGCCCAGGGGGTGCAGATACGCAGTATTTT.

CDR3 sequence (DNA): TGTGCCAGCTCACCCGCGGGGGGCCAGAATGAGCAGTTCTTC. Translation: CASSPAGGQNEQFF. The chain has TRBV18 and TRBJ2-1, with 8 bases aligning to TRBD2. CDR1 KGHSH and CDR2 LQKENI come from the germline V gene. Germline trimming cut 3 bases from V and 7 bases from J; bases unmatched to any gene: 5. The CDR3 spans 14 residues.

This chain connects TRBV19 to TRBJ1-5, with D unclear. Between the trimmed V and J ends, which lost 5 bases and 7 bases, there was a span of 18 bases. CDR1 LNHDA and CDR2 SQIVND come from the germline V gene (reference sequence). The CDR3 spans 15 residues. CDR3 nucleotides: TGTGCCAGTAGTGTACCGGCGTCAAACTCCCAGCCCCAGCATTTT. Its protein product is CASSVPASNSQPQHF. The variable domain in full, with the rest retrieved from reference TRBV19 and TRBJ1-5, is DGGITQSPKYLFRKEGQNVTLSCEQNLNHDAMYWYRQDPGQGLRLIYYSQIVNDFQKGDIAEGYSVSREKKESFPLTVTSAQKNPTAFYLCASSVPASNSQPQHFGDGTRLSIL.

V and J are TRBV20-1 and TRBJ1-3; D remains unclear. V was trimmed by 6 bases and J by 2 bases, leaving 5 bases between them. CDR3 length: 11 amino acids. CDR1 and CDR2 (germline): DFQATT, SNEGSKA (reference sequence). CDR3 sequence (DNA): TGCAGTGCCCAAACTGGAAACACCATATATTTT. Protein: CSAQTGNTIYF.

This clone was observed a single time. This chain connects TRBV19 to TRBJ1-4; D ambiguous. Germline CDR1 and CDR2: LNHDA and SQIVND (reference sequence). Trimming cost V 4 bases and J 3 bases, with 6 bases left between them. The CDR3 extends over 13 amino acids. CDR3 amino acids: CASSRQPNEKLFF. Here the CDR3 DNA reads TGTGCCAGTAGTAGGCAGCCTAATGAAAAACTGTTTTTT.

The chain has TRBV6-5 and TRBJ1-1; possibly TRBD1 for D (6 bases). V shed 6 bases and J shed 3 bases, with 11 bases lying between them. CDR3 length: 13 residues. CDR1 and CDR2 from the germline V gene are MNHEY and SVGAGI. The CDR3 DNA reads as TGTGCCAGCAGCCGAAACAGGGACACTGAAGCTTTCTTT. Translation: CASSRNRDTEAFF.

V gene TRBV29-1 combines with J gene TRBJ1-2; D uncertain. The CDR3 length is 12 residues. Germline-derived CDR1 and CDR2 are SQVTM and ANQGSEA. The germline V and J ends were trimmed by 5 bases and 2 bases, with 9 bases remaining between them. CDR3 in DNA: TGCAGCGTTAGGAGAATAAACTATGGCTACACCTTC. Protein product: CSVRRINYGYTF.

This sequence joins TRBV18 and TRBJ2-1; 13 nucleotides align to TRBD2. Trimming took 6 bases from V and 9 from J; bases not matched to a gene: 14. Germline V gene lookup returns CDR1 KGHSH and CDR2 LQKENI. The CDR3 has 17 residues. The CDR3 DNA reads TGTGCCAGCTCCCCCGGGACTAGCGGGGCTCGGAAGGGTGAGCAGTTCTTC. It is translated as CASSPGTSGARKGEQFF.

The CDR3 loop is CATEGAGLEAFF. The CDR3 bases are TGTGCCACCGAAGGTGCGGGCCTTGAAGCTTTCTTT. V gene TRBV6-4 combines with J gene TRBJ1-1; no definite D call. The V end lost 10 bases, the J end lost 7 bases, and 16 bases lay between the germline ends. Germline V gene sequence: CDR1 MRHNA, CDR2 SNTAGT. The CDR3 runs to 12 residues.

The chain couples TRBV6-6 to TRBJ2-3; D ambiguous. CDR1 and CDR2 (germline): MNHNY, SVGAGI (reference sequence). This CDR3 is built from 10 residues. Trimming cost V 2 bases and J 6 bases, with 0 bases left between them. The CDR3 protein is CASSYDTQYF. Written as DNA, the CDR3 is TGTGCCAGCAGTTACGATACGCAGTATTTT.

The rearrangement uses TRBV18 and TRBJ2-3, with D possibly matching TRBD2 (6 bases). The CDR3 has 16 amino acids. Germline values: CDR1 KGHSH, CDR2 LQKENI. V was cut by 4 bases and J by 1 base, with 15 bases left in between. This CDR3 reads CASSLFRESGTDTQYF. The CDR3 coding sequence is TGTGCCAGCTCACTGTTCCGGGAGTCTGGCACAGATACGCAGTATTTT. Filled out from reference TRBV18 and TRBJ2-3, the complete variable domain reads NAGVMQNPRHLVRRRGQEARLRCSPMKGHSHVYWYRQLPEEGLKFMVYLQKENIIDESGMPKERFSAEFPKEGPSILRIQQVVRGDSAAYFCASSLFRESGTDTQYFGPGTRLTVL.

The chain is built from TRBV10-3 and TRBJ1-2; a possible D gene is TRBD1 (5 bases). Trimming left V 7 bases short and J 4 bases short, with 13 bases between. Looked up from germline, CDR1 is ENHRY and CDR2 is SYGVKD. The CDR3 has 13 amino acids. The CDR3 nucleotides are TGTGCCATCAAGGCAGGGATGACCTATGGCTACACCTTC. This codes for CAIKAGMTYGYTF.

The chain employs TRBV11-2 and TRBJ1-1, with no clear D. Per the germline V gene, CDR1 is SGHAT and CDR2 is FQNNGV. V dropped 1 base and J dropped 1 base, with 4 bases sitting between them. The CDR3 totals 13 residues. CDR3 sequence reads: CASSLVANTEAFF. The CDR3 region has the DNA TGTGCCAGCAGCTTAGTTGCGAACACTGAAGCTTTCTTT.

The chain couples TRBV5-5 to TRBJ2-7; no firm D call. CDR1 is SGHKS and CDR2 is YYEKEE in the germline V gene (reference sequence). This CDR3 has 16 residues. Trimming pared 0 bases from V and 0 bases from J, leaving 13 bases between. The CDR3 bases are TGTGCCAGCAGCTTGGCCCAAGGGCTCCGCTCCTACGAGCAGTACTTC. Amino acids: CASSLAQGLRSYEQYF.

The rearrangement uses TRBV2 and TRBJ1-1; D gene ambiguous. This CDR3 region has 10 residues. CDR1 SNHLY and CDR2 FYNNEI come from the germline V gene. Trimming took 6 bases from V and 8 from J, leaving 7 bases between them. DNA of the CDR3: TGTGCCAGCAGATTGGTAGAAGCTTTCTTT. It encodes CASRLVEAFF.

The chain combines TRBV5-1 with TRBJ2-3; the D is unclear. Germline V gene data show CDR1 as SGHRS and CDR2 as YFSETQ. With 0 bases removed from V and 2 bases from J, the gap between germline ends came to 16 bases. This CDR3 comprises 17 residues. The CDR3 sequence: CASSLGVGLPSTDTQYF. Here the CDR3 DNA reads TGCGCCAGCAGCTTGGGCGTTGGGCTCCCGTCCACAGATACGCAGTATTTT.

This chain joins TRBV6-5 and TRBJ1-1; D may be TRBD1 (6 bases). Germline V CDR1 and CDR2: MNHEY, SVGAGI. V lost 0 bases, J lost 9 bases, and 14 bases lay in between. The CDR3 extends over 14 amino acids. The CDR3 protein is CASSYSGQGFKAFF. Here the CDR3 DNA reads TGTGCCAGCAGTTACTCGGGGCAGGGGTTTAAAGCTTTCTTT.